A selection of T cell receptor beta chains follows, all from one sample in a study of radiation and T cells in renal cell carcinoma. The method was immunoSEQ multiplex PCR; TCRdb's version includes in-frame clones alone and lacks a portion of them. This table holds just over 95,000 clones, 80% to 90% found once. Sequencing used blood, obtained from a patient whose treatment included radiotherapy and nephrectomy. The receptor set was obtained from a man in his 60s with renal cell carcinoma. Each CDR3 is given with its conserved first and last residue. The D gene is left open where the match is weak. Clone size is given for some rows only: seen once, a few or many times, or a class if the clone is expanded.

V gene	J gene	clone size	D gene	CDR3 protein	CDR3 DNA
TRBV5-4	TRBJ2-7	NA	NA	CASSEGRYRYEQYF	TGTGCCAGCAGCGAGGGGCGGTACCGCTACGAGCAGTACTTC
TRBV28	TRBJ1-1	NA	TRBD1	CASSWTGFMNTEAFF	TGTGCCAGCAGTTGGACAGGGTTCATGAACACTGAAGCTTTCTTT
TRBV28	TRBJ1-1	NA	NA	CASITPNTEAFF	TGTGCCAGCATAACCCCAAACACTGAAGCTTTCTTT
TRBV18	TRBJ1-2	NA	NA	CASSPPVVGQPQF	TGTGCCAGCTCACCCCCCGTCGTCGGACAGCCGCAGTTC
TRBV7-9	TRBJ2-1	NA	NA	CASSPVRGNTGNEQFF	TGTGCCAGCAGCCCTGTCAGGGGCAATACGGGCAATGAGCAGTTCTTC
TRBV6-4	TRBJ2-7	NA	NA	CASSGPSRDTHEQYF	TGTGCCAGCAGTGGCCCGTCCCGGGACACTCACGAGCAGTACTTC
TRBV9	TRBJ1-2	NA	NA	CASSVGQETYGYTF	TGTGCCAGCAGCGTAGGCCAGGAAACCTATGGCTACACCTTC
TRBV28	TRBJ2-2	few	TRBD1	CASRRQGPGNTGELFF	TGTGCCAGCAGAAGACAGGGGCCAGGGAACACCGGGGAGCTGTTTTTT
TRBV11-3	TRBJ2-3	NA	TRBD2	CASSSTGGRINTQYF	TGTGCCAGCAGCTCCACGGGCGGGAGAATCAATACGCAGTATTTT
TRBV7-9	TRBJ2-7	NA	TRBD2	CASSSTSGSRGEQYF	TGTGCCAGCAGTTCGACTAGCGGGAGTCGCGGGGAGCAGTACTTC
TRBV5-5	TRBJ1-1	NA	NA	CASSLGIAGYTEAFF	TGTGCCAGCAGCTTGGGGATAGCCGGGTACACTGAAGCTTTCTTT
TRBV5-1	TRBJ2-3	NA	NA	CASSLGDHITDTQYF	TGCGCCAGCAGCTTGGGGGACCATATCACAGATACGCAGTATTTT
TRBV5-1	TRBJ2-5	NA	TRBD1	CASRYRGLGVETQYF	TGCGCCAGCAGGTACAGGGGATTGGGCGTAGAGACCCAGTACTTC
TRBV28	TRBJ2-2	NA	NA	CASRGFGDTGELFF	TGTGCCTCCCGGGGCTTTGGGGACACCGGGGAGCTGTTTTTT
TRBV4-1	TRBJ2-1	NA	TRBD2	CASSQPGTSVYNEQFF	TGCGCCAGCAGCCAACCCGGGACTAGCGTATACAATGAGCAGTTCTTC
TRBV10-2	TRBJ1-4	once	TRBD1	CASSWGQGEEKLFF	TGCGCCAGCAGTTGGGGACAGGGGGAAGAAAAACTGTTTTTT
TRBV5-4	TRBJ2-7	NA	NA	CASSLRDGSYEQYF	TGTGCCAGCAGCTTGAGGGATGGCTCCTACGAGCAGTACTTC
TRBV15	TRBJ2-2	NA	NA	CATSRDGARGELFF	TGTGCCACCAGCAGAGATGGGGCGCGCGGGGAGCTGTTTTTT
TRBV6-1	TRBJ2-1	NA	NA	CASSEALNEQFF	TGTGCCAGCAGTGAAGCTTTAAATGAGCAGTTCTTC
TRBV19	TRBJ2-1	once	TRBD2	CASSESWLAGAYNEQFF	TGTGCCAGTAGTGAGTCGTGGCTAGCGGGGGCCTACAATGAGCAGTTCTTC
TRBV27	TRBJ2-5	NA	TRBD1	CASSRDRELQETQYF	TGTGCCAGCAGCCGGGACAGGGAACTTCAAGAGACCCAGTACTTC
TRBV11-2	TRBJ2-3	NA	NA	CASSPRKDFYTDTQYF	TGTGCCAGCAGCCCCAGAAAGGATTTTTACACAGATACGCAGTATTTT
TRBV10-3	TRBJ2-2	few	NA	CAISERENTGELFF	TGTGCCATCAGTGAGCGGGAGAACACCGGGGAGCTGTTTTTT
TRBV9	TRBJ2-1	NA	NA	CASSVEGVQGGNEQFF	TGTGCCAGCAGCGTAGAGGGAGTCCAAGGTGGCAATGAGCAGTTCTTC
TRBV19	TRBJ2-3	NA	NA	CASSIAPGTDTQYF	TGTGCCAGTAGTATTGCTCCAGGCACAGATACGCAGTATTTT
TRBV9	TRBJ2-2	few	NA	CASSVRGTGELFF	TGTGCCAGCAGCGTACGGGGAACCGGGGAGCTGTTTTTT
TRBV2	TRBJ2-3	once	NA	CASSPPDDSASTDTQYF	TGTGCCAGCAGCCCCCCCGATGACTCCGCTAGCACAGATACGCAGTATTTT
TRBV7-6	TRBJ2-7	NA	NA	CASSLKGGAYEQYF	TGTGCCAGCAGCTTAAAAGGGGGGGCCTACGAGCAGTACTTC
TRBV9	TRBJ1-3	NA	NA	CASSVEAGTGNTIYF	TGTGCCAGCAGCGTAGAGGCAGGGACTGGAAACACCATATATTTT
TRBV28	TRBJ1-5	NA	TRBD1	CASSPAGGGISNQPQHF	TGTGCCAGCAGTCCCGCGGGAGGGGGCATCAGCAATCAGCCCCAGCATTTT
TRBV27	TRBJ2-6	NA	NA	CASSPRGFGYSGANVLTF	TGTGCCAGCAGTCCCAGGGGATTCGGGTACTCGGGGGCCAACGTCCTGACTTTC
TRBV5-1	TRBJ2-3	few	NA	CASSLEGGQDTDTQYF	TGCGCCAGCAGCTTGGAGGGGGGACAAGATACAGATACGCAGTATTTT
TRBV7-9	TRBJ2-7	NA	TRBD2	CASIQASGRAVYEQYF	TGTGCCAGCATCCAAGCTAGCGGGAGGGCCGTCTACGAGCAGTACTTC
TRBV4-3	TRBJ2-1	NA	NA	CASSQDLIEQFF	TGCGCCAGCAGCCAAGATCTGATTGAGCAGTTCTTC
TRBV6-5	TRBJ2-7	NA	NA	CASSYSVQGWDEQYF	TGTGCCAGCAGTTACTCGGTCCAGGGATGGGACGAGCAGTACTTC
TRBV2	TRBJ1-4	once	TRBD1	CASSGTGFEKLFF	TGTGCCAGCAGTGGGACAGGGTTTGAAAAACTGTTTTTT
TRBV4-3	TRBJ2-1	NA	TRBD2	CASSQGLAGDQEQFF	TGCGCCAGCAGCCAAGGACTAGCGGGAGACCAGGAGCAGTTCTTC
TRBV7-9	TRBJ2-2	NA	NA	CASSLVWGQLANTGELFF	TGTGCCAGCAGCTTGGTCTGGGGGCAGCTCGCGAACACCGGGGAGCTGTTTTTT
TRBV27	TRBJ2-2	few	TRBD1	CASSLSVDRGTGELFF	TGTGCCAGCAGTTTATCGGTGGACAGGGGTACCGGGGAGCTGTTTTTT
TRBV2	TRBJ2-7	NA	TRBD2	CASSPTGREYF	TGTGCCAGCAGTCCGACCGGGAGGGAGTACTTC
TRBV6-5	TRBJ2-7	NA	TRBD1	CASSYSKAAGGFVQYF	TGTGCCAGCAGTTACTCGAAGGCTGCAGGGGGCTTCGTGCAGTACTTC
TRBV18	TRBJ2-2	NA	TRBD1	CASSPILAQGQETGELFF	TGTGCCAGCTCACCGATTCTGGCTCAGGGACAGGAGACCGGGGAGCTGTTTTTT